Described below is a single TCR beta chain sequence and its context. As yet, its antigen is unknown. This specimen comes from a study of OX40 agonist ivuxolimab in advanced cancers. In the study overall: An agonistic anti-OX40 (CD134) antibody, ivuxolimab, was used to treat the patients. Study-wide results and caveats: Partial responders at 0.1-3.0 mg/kg showed near-lowest clonal expansion. Also present in some nonresponders was a low level of normalized T-cell clonal expansion.

Profiling relied on immunoSEQ multiplex PCR, and the TCRdb table lists in-frame clones only, not all of them. The sample carries tens of thousands of clones, around 93% recorded once. This TCR was recovered from an adult with an advanced solid tumor such as melanoma, head and neck, liver or kidney cancer. Sequenced material: CD4+ or CD8+ T cells sorted from blood, taken in a trial of the OX40 agonist ivuxolimab.

CDR3 region: CASSPSPDRGRETQYF. CDR3 in DNA: TGTGCCAGCAGCCCATCGCCGGACAGGGGGCGGGAGACCCAGTACTTC. This chain uses TRBV7-6 with TRBJ2-5; 11 bases map to TRBD1. V trimming: 5 bases; J trimming: 5 bases; junction bases outside the gene matches: 10. The CDR3 has 16 residues. Germline lookup yields CDR1 SGHVS and CDR2 FNYEAQ. The full variable domain, in which reference TRBV7-6 and TRBJ2-5 provide the parts outside the CDR3, is GAGVSQSPRYKVTKRGQDVALRCDPISGHVSLYWYRQALGQGPEFLTYFNYEAQQDKSGLPNDRFSAERPEGSISTLTIQRTEQRDSAMYRCASSPSPDRGRETQYFGPGTRLLVL.